Detailed here is one T cell receptor beta chain. V lost 4 bases and J lost 3; bases outside the gene matches: 9. CDR3 size: 18 residues. Germline V gives CDR1 PRHDT, CDR2 FYEKMQ (reference sequence). This sample is drawn from a study of OX40 agonist ivuxolimab in advanced cancers. Profiling relied on immunoSEQ multiplex PCR, and the TCRdb table lists in-frame clones only, not all of them. The data show about 83,000 clones, around 80% seen once. The J gene is TRBJ2-1, the V gene TRBV13, with 13 bases fitting TRBD2. This TCR was recovered from an adult with an advanced solid tumor such as melanoma, head and neck, liver or kidney cancer. The sample here was CD4+ or CD8+ T cells sorted from blood, taken in a trial of the OX40 agonist ivuxolimab. The CDR3 DNA is TGTGCCAGCAGCTCACCGACTAGCGGGGGGAACTTCTACAATGAGCAGTTCTTC. Its translation: CASSSPTSGGNFYNEQFF.